Listed below are T cell receptor beta chains from one sample, sequenced in a study of blood T cell repertoires in COVID-19. Clones were read by immunoSEQ multiplex PCR, and TCRdb kept only the in-frame ones, dropping some. The sample contains approximately 170,000 clones, about nine tenths of which appear only once. The specimen sequenced was peripheral blood. These receptors were collected from a man aged 55 to 70 with acute or convalescent COVID-19. Both conserved end residues are part of each CDR3. D genes are given only for firm matches. Only some rows state a clone size, as once, few, many or a class for expanded clones.

v_call	j_call	clone_size	d_call	cdr3_nt	cdr3_aa
TRBV7-9	TRBJ2-5	.	.	TGTGCCAGCAGCTTAGGGGGCGGAGTGGAGACCCAGTACTTC	CASSLGGGVETQYF
TRBV3-1/TRBV3-2	TRBJ1-2	.	.	TGTGCCAGCAGCCCCCCCGGACGGACTATGTATGGCTACACCTTC	CASSPPGRTMYGYTF
TRBV18	TRBJ1-1	.	TRBD1	TGTGCCAGCTCACCCCCTAGGACAGGGGTAGGCACTGAAGCTTTCTTT	CASSPPRTGVGTEAFF
TRBV2	TRBJ2-1	once	TRBD2	TGTGCCAGCAGTACGGGACTAGCGGGATCCAATGAGCAGTTCTTC	CASSTGLAGSNEQFF
TRBV6-1	TRBJ2-3	few	TRBD1	TGTGCCAGCAGTGAAGCGAGATTGCGGGACAGGGGGTTTGATACGCAGTATTTT	CASSEARLRDRGFDTQYF
TRBV19	TRBJ1-3	.	TRBD1	TGTGCCAGTAGTCACCCGGGACAGGGTGCTGGAAACACCATATATTTT	CASSHPGQGAGNTIYF
TRBV5-6	TRBJ1-1	.	.	TGTGCCAGCAGCTTGGGGCCCCCAGGAATGAAGACTGAAGCTTTCTTT	CASSLGPPGMKTEAFF
TRBV10-3	TRBJ1-2	.	TRBD1	TGTGCCATCAGGTTGGCAGGGGGCAGGTATGGCTACACCTTC	CAIRLAGGRYGYTF
TRBV19	TRBJ1-1	.	.	TGTGCCAGTAGTATCGGGGGAAAGTACACTGAAGCTTTCTTT	CASSIGGKYTEAFF
TRBV2	TRBJ1-5	.	TRBD1	TGTGCCAGCAGTGTCGGACAGGGGAGTATACAGCCCCAGCATTTT	CASSVGQGSIQPQHF
TRBV6-5	TRBJ1-5	.	TRBD1	TGTGCCAGCAGTCGGACAGGGACGCAGCCCCAGCATTTT	CASSRTGTQPQHF
TRBV27	TRBJ1-1	.	.	TGTGCCAGCAGTTTATGGGGAGCTACTAACACTGAAGCTTTCTTT	CASSLWGATNTEAFF
TRBV10-3	TRBJ1-1	.	.	TGTGCCATCAGTGACCAGCAGGATTTCGATGAAGCTTTCTTT	CAISDQQDFDEAFF
TRBV7-9	TRBJ1-4	few	TRBD1	TGTGCCAGCAGCCAAACAGGACAGGGGTATGGAAAACTGTTTTTT	CASSQTGQGYGKLFF
TRBV7-9	TRBJ1-1	.	.	TGTGCCAGCAGCTTAGGTCCGAGGACACCAGAAGCTTTCTTT	CASSLGPRTPEAFF
TRBV19	TRBJ1-1	.	TRBD1	TGTGCCAGTAGTGCGGACAGGGGGAACACTGAAGCTTTCTTT	CASSADRGNTEAFF
TRBV5-5	TRBJ1-3	.	TRBD1	TGTGCCAGCAGGCCAGGGGGCATTGGAAACACCATATATTTT	CASRPGGIGNTIYF
TRBV6-1	TRBJ2-6	.	.	TGTGCCAGCAGTGTGGAGGGTCCCCACTCTGGGGCCAACGTCCTGACTTTC	CASSVEGPHSGANVLTF
TRBV7-7	TRBJ2-7	once	.	TGTGCCAGCAGCTTAGATACTTCCGGCGAGCAGTACTTC	CASSLDTSGEQYF
TRBV12-3/TRBV12-4	TRBJ2-1	.	.	TGTGCCAGCAATTCTGCGGGTTACAATGAGCAGTTCTTC	CASNSAGYNEQFF
TRBV10-1	TRBJ2-4	.	TRBD2	TGCGCCAGAACGACTAGCGGGATTGGCTGGGACATTCAGTACTTC	CARTTSGIGWDIQYF
TRBV3-1/TRBV3-2	TRBJ2-2	.	.	TGTGCCAGCAGCCAAAGAGGGTACACCGGGGAGCTGTTTTTT	CASSQRGYTGELFF
TRBV7-9	TRBJ1-3	.	.	TGTGCCAGCAGCTTGTTACAGGGCTCTGGAAACACCATATATTTT	CASSLLQGSGNTIYF